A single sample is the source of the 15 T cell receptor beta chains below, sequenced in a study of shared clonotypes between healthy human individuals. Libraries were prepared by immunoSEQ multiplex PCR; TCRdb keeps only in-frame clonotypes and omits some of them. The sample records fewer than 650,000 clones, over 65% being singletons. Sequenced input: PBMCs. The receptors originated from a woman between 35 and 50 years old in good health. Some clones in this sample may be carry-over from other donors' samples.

The CDR3 protein is CASRRSGTKTYGYTF. The CDR3 coding sequence is TGTGCCAGTAGACGCTCCGGGACAAAGACCTATGGCTACACCTTC. This sequence joins TRBV19 and TRBJ1-2; D possibly corresponds to TRBD1 (6 bases). V lost 6 bases and J lost 4, with 18 bases in between. Germline V CDR1 and CDR2: LNHDA, SQIVND (reference sequence). This CDR3 region has 15 residues.

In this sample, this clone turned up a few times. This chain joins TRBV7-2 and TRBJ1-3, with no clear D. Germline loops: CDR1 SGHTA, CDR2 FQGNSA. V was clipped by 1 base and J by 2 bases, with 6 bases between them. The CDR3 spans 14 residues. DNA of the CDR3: TGTGCCAGCAGCTTAGGGACGGCTGGAAACACCATATATTTT. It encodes CASSLGTAGNTIYF.

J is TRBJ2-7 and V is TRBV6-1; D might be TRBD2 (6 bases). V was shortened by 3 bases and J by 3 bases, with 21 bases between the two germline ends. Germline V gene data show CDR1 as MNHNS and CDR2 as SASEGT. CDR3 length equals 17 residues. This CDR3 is CASSDRGGQGSGYEQYF. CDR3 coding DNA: TGTGCCAGCAGTGATCGGGGAGGCCAAGGTTCGGGCTACGAGCAGTACTTC.

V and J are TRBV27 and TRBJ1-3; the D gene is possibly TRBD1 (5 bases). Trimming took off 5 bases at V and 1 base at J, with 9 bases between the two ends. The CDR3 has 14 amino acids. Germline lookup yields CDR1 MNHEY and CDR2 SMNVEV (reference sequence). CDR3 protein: CASSPQVSGNTIYF. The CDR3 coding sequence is TGTGCCAGCAGTCCACAGGTTTCTGGAAACACCATATATTTT.

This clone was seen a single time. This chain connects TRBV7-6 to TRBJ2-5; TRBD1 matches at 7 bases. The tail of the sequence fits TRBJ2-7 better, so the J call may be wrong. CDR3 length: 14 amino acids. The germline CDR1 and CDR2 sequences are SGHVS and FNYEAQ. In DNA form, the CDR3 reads TGTGCCAGCAGCAGCCGTACAGGGGTTTACGAGCAGTACTTC. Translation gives CASSSRTGVYEQYF.

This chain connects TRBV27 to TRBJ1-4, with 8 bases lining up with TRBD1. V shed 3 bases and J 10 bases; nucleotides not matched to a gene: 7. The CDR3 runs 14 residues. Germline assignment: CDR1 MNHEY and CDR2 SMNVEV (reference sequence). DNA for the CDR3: TGTGCCAGCAGTTTCACGGGGGGGACAGGAAAACTGTTTTTT. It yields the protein CASSFTGGTGKLFF.

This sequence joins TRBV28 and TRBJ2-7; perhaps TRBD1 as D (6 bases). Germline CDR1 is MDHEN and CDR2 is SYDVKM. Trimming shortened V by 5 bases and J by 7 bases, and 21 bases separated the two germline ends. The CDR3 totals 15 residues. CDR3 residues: CASSVGPHRGGEQYF. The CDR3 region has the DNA TGTGCCAGCAGTGTGGGACCCCACCGAGGGGGTGAGCAGTACTTC.

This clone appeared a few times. This chain's CDR3 is CASSTSISRQGTQYF. CDR3 sequence (DNA): TGTGCCAGTAGTACCTCGATCTCTAGACAGGGAACGCAGTATTTT. The chain links TRBV19 to TRBJ2-3, with 7 bases that match TRBD1. The trim removed 4 bases at V and 9 bases at J, leaving 13 bases unmatched. Per germline, CDR1 LNHDA and CDR2 SQIVND (reference sequence). The CDR3 extends over 15 amino acids.

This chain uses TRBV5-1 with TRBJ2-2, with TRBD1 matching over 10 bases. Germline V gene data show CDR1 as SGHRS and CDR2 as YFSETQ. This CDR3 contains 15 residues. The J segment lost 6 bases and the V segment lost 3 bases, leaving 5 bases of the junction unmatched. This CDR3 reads CASSSGTGAAGELFF. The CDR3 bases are TGCGCCAGCAGCTCCGGGACAGGGGCCGCCGGGGAGCTGTTTTTT.

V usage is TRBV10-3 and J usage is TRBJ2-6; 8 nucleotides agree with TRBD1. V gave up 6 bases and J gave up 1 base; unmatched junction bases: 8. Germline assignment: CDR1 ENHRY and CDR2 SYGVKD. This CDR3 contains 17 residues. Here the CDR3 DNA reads TGTGCCATCAGCGCAGGACAGGGAGCATCTGGGGCCAACGTCCTGACTTTC. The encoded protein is CAISAGQGASGANVLTF.

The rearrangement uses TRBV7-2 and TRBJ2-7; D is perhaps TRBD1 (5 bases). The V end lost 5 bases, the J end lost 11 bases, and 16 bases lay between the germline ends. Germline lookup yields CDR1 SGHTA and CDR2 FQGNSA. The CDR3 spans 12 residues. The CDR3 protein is CASSQSGAAEYF. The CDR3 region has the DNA TGTGCCAGCAGCCAAAGTGGGGCCGCCGAGTACTTC. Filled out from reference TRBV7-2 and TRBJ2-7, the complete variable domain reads GAGVSQSPSNKVTEKGKDVELRCDPISGHTALYWYRQSLGQGLEFLIYFQGNSAPDKSGLPSDRFSAERTGGSVSTLTIQRTQQEDSAVYLCASSQSGAAEYFGPGTRLTVT.

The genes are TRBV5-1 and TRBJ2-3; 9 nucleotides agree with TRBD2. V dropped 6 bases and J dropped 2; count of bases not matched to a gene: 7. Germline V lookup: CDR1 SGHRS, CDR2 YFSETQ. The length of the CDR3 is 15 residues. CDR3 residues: CASTHRLAATDTQYF. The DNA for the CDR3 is TGCGCCAGCACCCACCGACTAGCGGCCACAGATACGCAGTATTTT.

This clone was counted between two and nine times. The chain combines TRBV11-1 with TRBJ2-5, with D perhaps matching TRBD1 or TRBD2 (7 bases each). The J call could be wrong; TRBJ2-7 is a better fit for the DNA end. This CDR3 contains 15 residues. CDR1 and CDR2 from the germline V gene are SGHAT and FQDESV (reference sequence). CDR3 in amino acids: CASSRQGGTQHEQYF. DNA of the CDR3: TGTGCCAGCAGCCGACAGGGAGGGACTCAACACGAGCAGTACTTC.

The CDR3 nucleotides read TGTGCCAGCAGTGCCATTGGGGACGAGCAGTACTTC. This translates into CASSAIGDEQYF. This rearrangement joins TRBV6-5 to TRBJ2-7; D is unclear. Germline V lookup: CDR1 MNHEY, CDR2 SVGAGI. Trimming stripped 5 bases from V and 5 bases from J, with 10 bases between. The CDR3 is made up of 12 amino acids.

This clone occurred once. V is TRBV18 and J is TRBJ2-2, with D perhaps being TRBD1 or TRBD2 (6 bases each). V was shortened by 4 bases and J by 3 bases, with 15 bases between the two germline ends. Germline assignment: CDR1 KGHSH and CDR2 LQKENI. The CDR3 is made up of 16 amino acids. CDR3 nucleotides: TGTGCCAGCTCACGGGCGTCCGGGGGCGACACCGGGGAGCTGTTTTTT. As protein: CASSRASGGDTGELFF.